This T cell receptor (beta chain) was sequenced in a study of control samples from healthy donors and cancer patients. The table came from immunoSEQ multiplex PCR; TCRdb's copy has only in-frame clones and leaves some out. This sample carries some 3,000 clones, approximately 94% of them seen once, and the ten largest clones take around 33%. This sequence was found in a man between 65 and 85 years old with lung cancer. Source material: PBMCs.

The CDR3 bases are TGTGCCAGCAGCCTCTCTAGCTCTCGGGGGGTAGCTCATGAGCAGTTCTTC. This translates into CASSLSSSRGVAHEQFF. The chain has TRBV7-8 and TRBJ2-1, with TRBD2 matching 7 bases. This CDR3 region has 17 residues. The trim removed 5 bases at V and 8 bases at J, leaving 18 bases unmatched. Germline V lookup: CDR1 SGHVS, CDR2 FQNEAQ.